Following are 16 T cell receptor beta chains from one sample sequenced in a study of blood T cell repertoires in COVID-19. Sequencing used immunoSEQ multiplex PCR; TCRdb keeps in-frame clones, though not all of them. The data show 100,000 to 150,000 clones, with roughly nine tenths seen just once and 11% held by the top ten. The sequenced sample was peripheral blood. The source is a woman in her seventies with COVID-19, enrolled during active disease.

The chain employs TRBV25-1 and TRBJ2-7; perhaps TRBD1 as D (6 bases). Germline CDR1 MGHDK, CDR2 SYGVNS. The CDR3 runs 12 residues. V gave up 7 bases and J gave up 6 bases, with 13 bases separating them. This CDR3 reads CASNSGAGEQYF. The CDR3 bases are TGTGCCAGCAATTCAGGGGCAGGCGAGCAGTACTTC.

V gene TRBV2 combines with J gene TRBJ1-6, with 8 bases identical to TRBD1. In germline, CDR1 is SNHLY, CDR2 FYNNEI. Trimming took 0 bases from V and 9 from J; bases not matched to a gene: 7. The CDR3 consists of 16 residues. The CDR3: CASSEAGNRGTSPLHF. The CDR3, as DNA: TGTGCCAGCAGTGAAGCGGGTAACAGGGGGACTTCACCCCTCCACTTT.

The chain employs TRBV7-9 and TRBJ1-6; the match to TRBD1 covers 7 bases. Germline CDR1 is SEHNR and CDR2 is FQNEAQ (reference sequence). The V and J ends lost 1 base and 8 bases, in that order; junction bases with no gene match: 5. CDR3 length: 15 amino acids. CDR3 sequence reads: CASSLEGAQDSPLHF. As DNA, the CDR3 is TGTGCCAGCAGCTTAGAGGGGGCACAAGATTCACCCCTCCACTTT.

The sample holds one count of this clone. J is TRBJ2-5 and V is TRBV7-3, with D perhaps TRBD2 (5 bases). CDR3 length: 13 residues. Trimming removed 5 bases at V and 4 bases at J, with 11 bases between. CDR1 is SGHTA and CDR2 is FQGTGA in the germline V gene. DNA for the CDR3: TGTGCCAGCAGCCGGATGGGGAGAGAGACCCAGTACTTC. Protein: CASSRMGRETQYF.

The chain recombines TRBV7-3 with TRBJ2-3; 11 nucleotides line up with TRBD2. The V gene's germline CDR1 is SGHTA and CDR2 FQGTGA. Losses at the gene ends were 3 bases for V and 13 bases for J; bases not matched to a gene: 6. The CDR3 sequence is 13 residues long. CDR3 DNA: TGTGCCAGCAGCTTGGGGACTAGCGGAGGGAAGTATTTT. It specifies CASSLGTSGGKYF.

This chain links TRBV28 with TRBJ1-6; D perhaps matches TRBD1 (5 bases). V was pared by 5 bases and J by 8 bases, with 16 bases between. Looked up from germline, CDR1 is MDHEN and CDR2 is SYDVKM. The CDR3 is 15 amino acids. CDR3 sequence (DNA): TGTGCCAGCAGTATGGCGGGGGGGTGGGATTCACCCCTCCACTTT. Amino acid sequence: CASSMAGGWDSPLHF.

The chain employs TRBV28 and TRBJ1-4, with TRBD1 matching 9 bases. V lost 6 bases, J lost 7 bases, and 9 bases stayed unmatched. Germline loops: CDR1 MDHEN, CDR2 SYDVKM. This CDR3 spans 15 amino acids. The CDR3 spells CASSSVGQGSEKLFF. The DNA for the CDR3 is TGTGCCAGCAGCTCCGTTGGACAGGGGAGTGAAAAACTGTTTTTT.

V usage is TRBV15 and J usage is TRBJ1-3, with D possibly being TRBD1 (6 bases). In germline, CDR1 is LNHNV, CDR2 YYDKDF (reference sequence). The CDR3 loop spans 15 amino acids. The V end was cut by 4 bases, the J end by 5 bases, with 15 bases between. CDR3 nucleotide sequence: TGTGCCACCAGCATGTTATGGGACACGAGAAACACCATATATTTT. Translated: CATSMLWDTRNTIYF.

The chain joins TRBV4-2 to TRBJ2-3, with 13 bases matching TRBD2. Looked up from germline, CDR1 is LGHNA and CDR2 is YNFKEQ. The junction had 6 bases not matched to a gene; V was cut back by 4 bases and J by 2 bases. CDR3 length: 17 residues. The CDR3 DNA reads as TGTGCCAGCAGCCGGGTGACTAGCGGGGGGACCACAGATACGCAGTATTTT. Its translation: CASSRVTSGGTTDTQYF.

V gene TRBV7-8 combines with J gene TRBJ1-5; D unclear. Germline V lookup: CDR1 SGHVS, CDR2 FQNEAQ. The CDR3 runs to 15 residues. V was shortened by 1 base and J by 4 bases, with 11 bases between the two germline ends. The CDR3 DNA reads TGTGCCAGCAGCTTAGGCGGGGAAGTAAATCAGCCCCAGCATTTT. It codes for CASSLGGEVNQPQHF.

The DNA for the CDR3 is TGTGTCAGAAGCTTCCCCTGCCACCTAACAACTAATGAAAAACTGTTTTTT. Its protein product is CVRSFPCHLTTNEKLFF. The chain links TRBV7-5 to TRBJ1-4. TRBV7-5 represents a pseudogene. This CDR3 comprises 17 residues.

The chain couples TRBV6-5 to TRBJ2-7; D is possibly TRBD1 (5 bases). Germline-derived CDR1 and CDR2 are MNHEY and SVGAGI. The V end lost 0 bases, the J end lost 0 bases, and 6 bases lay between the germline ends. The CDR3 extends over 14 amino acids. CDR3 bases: TGTGCCAGCAGTTACTCCCAGGGCTCCTACGAGCAGTACTTC. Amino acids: CASSYSQGSYEQYF.

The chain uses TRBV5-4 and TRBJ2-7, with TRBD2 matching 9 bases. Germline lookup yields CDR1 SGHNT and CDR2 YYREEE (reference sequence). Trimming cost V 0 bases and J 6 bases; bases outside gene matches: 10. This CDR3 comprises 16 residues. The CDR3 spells CASSLGWASGVSEQYF. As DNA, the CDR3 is TGTGCCAGCAGCTTGGGTTGGGCTAGCGGGGTAAGCGAGCAGTACTTC.

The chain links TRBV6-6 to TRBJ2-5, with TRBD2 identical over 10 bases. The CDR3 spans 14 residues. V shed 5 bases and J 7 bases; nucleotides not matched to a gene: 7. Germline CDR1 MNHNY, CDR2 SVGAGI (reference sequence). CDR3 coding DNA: TGTGCCAGCAGTCAAAGCGGGGGGGGCGGGACCCAGTACTTC. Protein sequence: CASSQSGGGGTQYF.

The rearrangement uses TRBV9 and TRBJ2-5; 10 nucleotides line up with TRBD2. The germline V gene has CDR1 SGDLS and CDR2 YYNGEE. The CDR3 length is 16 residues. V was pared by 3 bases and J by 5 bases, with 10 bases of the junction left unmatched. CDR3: CASSGGLAPGGETQYF. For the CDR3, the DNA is TGTGCCAGCAGCGGGGGACTAGCGCCCGGAGGGGAGACCCAGTACTTC.

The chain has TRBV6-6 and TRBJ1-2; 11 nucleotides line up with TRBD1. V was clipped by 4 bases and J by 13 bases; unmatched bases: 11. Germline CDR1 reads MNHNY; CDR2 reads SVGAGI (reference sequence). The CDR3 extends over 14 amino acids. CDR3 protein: CASSSRDRGTLFTF. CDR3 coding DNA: TGTGCCAGCAGTTCCCGGGACAGGGGGACCCTCTTCACCTTC.